The 22 T cell receptor beta chains given below trace back to one sample, sequenced in a study of blood T cell repertoires in COVID-19. Assay used: immunoSEQ multiplex PCR; TCRdb lists only in-frame clones, some missing. The sample consists of over 200,000 clones, just under 90% of them appearing once. Sequenced sample: PBMCs or T cells enriched from blood (not recorded which). All receptors derive from a young man who had recovered from COVID-19.

The chain couples TRBV4-3 to TRBJ2-2; possible D gene TRBD1, 6 bases. Between the trimmed V and J ends, which lost 1 base and 0 bases, there was a span of 9 bases. Germline V gene data show CDR1 as LGHNA and CDR2 as YSLEER. The CDR3 covers 16 residues. The CDR3 DNA follows: TGCGCCAGCAGCCAAGGGGACACCTCGAACACCGGGGAGCTGTTTTTT. Residues: CASSQGDTSNTGELFF.

The sample holds a few counts of this clone. This chain links TRBV12-3 or TRBV12-4 with TRBJ2-7; 8 nucleotides align to TRBD1. The V segment lost 6 bases and the J segment 4 bases; nucleotides outside the gene matches: 2. The CDR3 sequence is 12 residues long. The DNA for the CDR3 is TGTGCCAGCAGCAGGGGGCAGTACGAGCAGTACTTC. It is translated as CASSRGQYEQYF.

The chain couples TRBV28 to TRBJ1-5; the D is unclear. Deletions cut 1 base from V and 4 bases from J, with 11 bases between. CDR3 length: 15 amino acids. Germline V CDR1 and CDR2: MDHEN, SYDVKM. The CDR3 reads CASSLSPVPNQPQHF. DNA of the CDR3: TGTGCCAGCAGTTTATCCCCAGTGCCTAATCAGCCCCAGCATTTT.

The rearrangement uses TRBV21-1 and TRBJ2-7; TRBD2, the table's D call, lacks a check against the DNA. TRBV21-1 is assigned pseudogene status. This CDR3 spans 15 amino acids. The CDR3 DNA follows: TGTGCCAGCAGCAAATTACGGGGTCCTCCCTACGAGCAGTACTTC. The encoded protein is CASSKLRGPPYEQYF.

The V gene is TRBV6-4, the J gene TRBJ2-2, with D unresolved. The CDR3 runs to 17 residues. The V end lost 0 bases, the J end lost 1 base, and 12 bases lay between the germline ends. Looked up from germline, CDR1 is MRHNA and CDR2 is SNTAGT. The CDR3 here is CASSDSFGAVNTGELFF. CDR3 bases: TGTGCCAGCAGTGACTCGTTCGGCGCGGTGAACACCGGGGAGCTGTTTTTT.

The J gene is TRBJ2-3, the V gene TRBV30, with TRBD1 identical over 10 bases. CDR1 and CDR2 (germline): GTSNPN, SVGIG (reference sequence). Trimming cost V 3 bases and J 3 bases; bases outside gene matches: 9. There are 16 residues in the CDR3. The CDR3 spells CAWSARQGAITDTQYF. The CDR3 DNA sequence: TGTGCCTGGAGCGCAAGACAGGGGGCGATTACAGATACGCAGTATTTT.

Here the CDR3 DNA reads TGCGCCAGCAGCCAAGTGTACCCCTGGGACTTTCAAGAGACCCAGTACTTC. Translation gives CASSQVYPWDFQETQYF. This chain connects TRBV4-3 to TRBJ2-5; D is perhaps TRBD2 (6 bases). The germline gives CDR1 LGHNA, CDR2 YSLEER. The V and J ends lost 1 base and 2 bases respectively, with 17 bases between them. The CDR3 length is 17 residues.

The rearrangement uses TRBV19 and TRBJ2-1; 11 bases are shared with TRBD2. Germline CDR1 is LNHDA and CDR2 is SQIVND (reference sequence). Unmatched junction bases numbered 8, after V lost 7 bases and J lost 9 bases. This CDR3 is built from 14 residues. The CDR3 coding sequence is TGTGCCAGTAAAACTAGCGGGAGAGTGGTTGAGCAGTTCTTC. As protein: CASKTSGRVVEQFF.

This rearrangement joins TRBV19 to TRBJ1-1; perhaps TRBD1 as D (5 bases). Germline CDR1 LNHDA, CDR2 SQIVND (reference sequence). CDR3 length: 16 amino acids. V was trimmed by 1 base and J by 4 bases, leaving 16 bases between them. The DNA for the CDR3 is TGTGCCAGTAGTATAGGGGCTCAGGGTTGGGGCACTGAAGCTTTCTTT. Translating it yields CASSIGAQGWGTEAFF.

This clone showed up just once. The chain recombines TRBV10-3 with TRBJ2-7; a possible D gene is TRBD1 (5 bases). CDR3 length: 15 amino acids. V lost 5 bases and J 6 bases, leaving 20 bases between the germline ends. Germline CDR1 ENHRY, CDR2 SYGVKD. The DNA for the CDR3 is TGTGCCATCAGTACCGACAGCGCCTCAGAAGGCGAGCAGTACTTC. It translates to CAISTDSASEGEQYF.

The chain couples TRBV19 to TRBJ1-2; D gene ambiguous. Trimming left V 4 bases short and J 8 bases short, with 8 bases between. Germline V CDR1 and CDR2: LNHDA, SQIVND (reference sequence). There are 11 residues in the CDR3. For the CDR3, the DNA is TGTGCCAGTAGTAGGACTACAGGCTACACCTTC. Translated: CASSRTTGYTF. Looking up the rest from reference TRBV19 and TRBJ1-2 gives the full variable domain: DGGITQSPKYLFRKEGQNVTLSCEQNLNHDAMYWYRQDPGQGLRLIYYSQIVNDFQKGDIAEGYSVSREKKESFPLTVTSAQKNPTAFYLCASSRTTGYTFGSGTRLTVV.

In this sample, this clone turned up a few times. The gene calls are TRBV11-3 and TRBJ2-1, with 7 bases identical to TRBD1. The junction had 1 base not matched to a gene; V was cut back by 3 bases and J by 2 bases. In germline, CDR1 is SGHNT, CDR2 YENEEA. The CDR3 is made up of 14 amino acids. The CDR3 loop reads CASSFQGAYNEQFF. In nucleotides, the CDR3 is TGTGCCAGCAGCTTCCAGGGGGCCTACAATGAGCAGTTCTTC.

V gene TRBV11-2 combines with J gene TRBJ1-3; D ambiguous. Germline CDR1 and CDR2: SGHAT and FQNNGV. This CDR3 has 16 amino acids. Trimming removed 5 bases from V and 2 bases from J, with 16 bases in between. Here the CDR3 reads CASSAATAGTGNTIYF. In DNA form, the CDR3 reads TGTGCCAGCAGCGCCGCAACAGCGGGGACTGGAAACACCATATATTTT.

This chain joins TRBV15 and TRBJ2-6; no firm D call. V was shortened by 2 bases and J by 0 bases, with 8 bases between the two germline ends. This CDR3 is built from 16 residues. The germline gives CDR1 LNHNV, CDR2 YYDKDF (reference sequence). This CDR3 is CATSRPRPSGANVLTF. CDR3 bases: TGTGCCACCAGCAGACCTAGGCCCTCTGGGGCCAACGTCCTGACTTTC.

The table lists this clone with a few counts. The chain combines TRBV9 with TRBJ2-3, with a weak D call TRBD1 (5 bases). Trimming pared 2 bases from V and 8 bases from J, leaving 12 bases between. The length of the CDR3 is 13 residues. From germline, CDR1 is SGDLS and CDR2 YYNGEE. CDR3 amino acids: CASSVSPRVTQYF. DNA for the CDR3: TGTGCCAGCAGCGTTTCTCCCAGGGTTACGCAGTATTTT.

The chain uses TRBV6-2 or TRBV6-3 and TRBJ2-7; no reliable D call. Trimming removed 4 bases from V and 3 bases from J, with 4 bases in between. CDR1 is MNHEY and CDR2 is SVGEGT in the germline V gene. CDR3 size: 11 residues. In DNA form, the CDR3 reads TGTGCCAGCAGTTCCTACTACGAGCAGTACTTC. This encodes CASSSYYEQYF.

The chain is built from TRBV6-5 and TRBJ1-1, with D possibly TRBD1 on 6 matching bases. V lost 5 bases, J lost 4 bases, and 14 bases lay in between. Germline-derived CDR1 and CDR2 are MNHEY and SVGAGI. The CDR3 extends over 14 amino acids. The CDR3, as DNA: TGTGCCAGCAGTCCACAGGGATTTCCCACTGAAGCTTTCTTT. Amino acids: CASSPQGFPTEAFF.

CDR3 sequence (DNA): TGTGCCAGCAGTTACTCGAGGGGGCTGGGGGGAATTAATCAGCCCCAGCATTTT. This encodes CASSYSRGLGGINQPQHF. V is TRBV6-2 or TRBV6-3 and J is TRBJ1-5; 7 nucleotides match TRBD1. With 0 bases clipped from V and 4 bases from J, the junction kept 12 bases outside the gene matches. CDR1 and CDR2 (germline): MNHEY, SVGEGT. There are 18 residues in the CDR3.

This clone came up a few times. The J gene is TRBJ1-2, the V gene TRBV2; 8 bases align to TRBD1. Germline V gene sequence: CDR1 SNHLY, CDR2 FYNNEI. The CDR3 length is 15 residues. J lost 3 bases, V lost 6 bases, and 9 bases had no gene match. For the CDR3, the DNA is TGTGCCAGCAGACCTAATCAGGGGGCTGACTATGGCTACACCTTC. Translation: CASRPNQGADYGYTF.

V usage is TRBV30 and J usage is TRBJ1-2; D may be TRBD1 (5 bases). Germline V gene sequence: CDR1 GTSNPN, CDR2 SVGIG (reference sequence). The CDR3 is 13 residues long. Trimming cost V 0 bases and J 4 bases, with 9 bases left between them. CDR3 DNA sequence: TGTGCCTGGAGTGTCGGGGGAACCTATGGCTACACCTTC. This gives the protein CAWSVGGTYGYTF.

The CDR3 nucleotides read TGTGCCAGCAGCTCGTATACAGGGGTTTTGCTTGAAGCTTTCTTT. Translation gives CASSSYTGVLLEAFF. The rearrangement joins TRBV5-4 to TRBJ1-1; 7 nucleotides agree with TRBD1. Trimming at V came to 3 bases and at J to 7 bases, leaving 12 bases not matched to a gene. Germline-derived CDR1 and CDR2 are SGHNT and YYREEE (reference sequence). This CDR3 contains 15 residues.

This clone was counted only a few times. V is TRBV6-5 and J is TRBJ2-2; 13 bases agree with TRBD2. There are 14 residues in the CDR3. V dropped 8 bases and J dropped 5; count of bases not matched to a gene: 2. Germline V gene data show CDR1 as MNHEY and CDR2 as SVGAGI. The CDR3 spells CASRTSGSTGELFF. The CDR3 DNA reads TGTGCCAGCCGGACTAGCGGGAGTACCGGGGAGCTGTTTTTT.